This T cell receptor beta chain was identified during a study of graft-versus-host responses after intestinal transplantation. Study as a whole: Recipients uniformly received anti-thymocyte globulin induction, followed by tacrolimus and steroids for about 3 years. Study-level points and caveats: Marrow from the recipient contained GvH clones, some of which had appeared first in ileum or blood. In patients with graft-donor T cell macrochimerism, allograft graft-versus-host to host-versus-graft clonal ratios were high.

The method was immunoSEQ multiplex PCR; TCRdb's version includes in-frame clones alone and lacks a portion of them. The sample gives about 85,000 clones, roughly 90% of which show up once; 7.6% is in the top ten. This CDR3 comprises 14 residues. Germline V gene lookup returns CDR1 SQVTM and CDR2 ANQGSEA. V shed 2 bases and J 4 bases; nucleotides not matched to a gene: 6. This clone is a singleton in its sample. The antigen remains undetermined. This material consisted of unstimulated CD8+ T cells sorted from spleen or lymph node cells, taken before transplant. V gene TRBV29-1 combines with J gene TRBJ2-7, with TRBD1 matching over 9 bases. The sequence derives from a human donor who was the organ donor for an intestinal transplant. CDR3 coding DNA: TGCAGCGTTGAAACCGGACAGGGGCGATACGAGCAGTACTTC. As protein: CSVETGQGRYEQYF.